Following are 18 T cell receptor beta chains from one sample sequenced in a study of CD8 T cells in ankylosing spondylitis (dated 2017 in TCRdb). Here is what the overall study found, with its caveats: Blood from ankylosing spondylitis patients appeared to be characterized by a TCR beta motif composed of about 8 highly homologous amino acid variants.

Libraries were made using 5' RACE. TCRdb records Illumina HiSeq 2500 as the sequencer. Starting from the raw public reads, TCRdb applied fastp trimming at Q25, assembled clones with MiXCR and retained in-frame beta chains. Each CDR3 protein appears once, grouped with its most common genes and DNA. This sample gives under 850,000 distinct CDR3 sequences in total; under 20% of them show up just once. The top ten hold under 20% of the sample. No antigen has been identified for these receptors. The material sequenced was blood, either unsorted or a sorted T cell fraction (not recorded which). Receptors were obtained from a male donor with ankylosing spondylitis.

This clonotype was counted many times. V is TRBV12-3 or TRBV12-4 and J is TRBJ1-2, with 12 bases lining up with TRBD1. The CDR3 runs 14 residues. The trim removed 3 bases at V and 8 bases at J, leaving 4 bases unmatched. CDR3: CASSLGQGAGGYTF. The CDR3 DNA follows: TGTGCCAGCAGTTTGGGACAGGGGGCGGGAGGCTACACCTTC.

This clonotype has just a few counts. The chain is built from TRBV11-2 and TRBJ2-3, with D possibly TRBD2 on 6 matching bases. V lost 1 base, J lost 0 bases, and 17 bases lay in between. The CDR3 is 18 residues long. Per germline, CDR1 SGHAT and CDR2 FQNNGV. CDR3 nucleotide sequence: TGTGCCAGCAGCTTAGGACTAGGCACTAGCCCCAGCACAGATACGCAGTATTTT. Amino acids: CASSLGLGTSPSTDTQYF. Looking up the rest from reference TRBV11-2 and TRBJ2-3 gives the full variable domain: EAGVAQSPRYKIIEKRQSVAFWCNPISGHATLYWYQQILGQGPKLLIQFQNNGVVDDSQLPKDRFSAERLKGVDSTLKIQPAKLEDSAVYLCASSLGLGTSPSTDTQYFGPGTRLTVL.

The chain joins TRBV7-9 to TRBJ2-1; 7 bases are a match to TRBD1. Germline V gene data show CDR1 as SEHNR and CDR2 as FQNEAQ (reference sequence). V lost 5 bases to trimming and J lost 9 bases; unmatched junction nucleotides: 13. The CDR3 contains 15 residues. CDR3 coding DNA: TGTGCCAGCAGCCCCCCCATTACAGGGGAGCCTGAGCAGTTCTTC. Its protein product is CASSPPITGEPEQFF.

The chain joins TRBV28 to TRBJ2-7; 10 bases fit TRBD2. The CDR3 runs 14 residues. V was clipped by 6 bases and J by 4 bases; unmatched bases: 6. From germline, CDR1 is MDHEN and CDR2 SYDVKM. CDR3 sequence: CASSPTSGKYEQYF. As DNA, the CDR3 is TGTGCCAGCAGCCCAACTAGCGGGAAATACGAGCAGTACTTC.

The gene calls are TRBV29-1 and TRBJ2-7; 10 bases match TRBD1. Trimming removed 4 bases from V and 3 bases from J; junction bases left unmatched: 3. Germline V gives CDR1 SQVTM, CDR2 ANQGSEA. The CDR3 has 13 amino acids. The CDR3 here is CSVGGQGVYEQYF. The CDR3 bases are TGCAGCGTTGGAGGACAGGGGGTCTACGAGCAGTACTTC.

This clonotype came up a few times. The chain couples TRBV20-1 to TRBJ2-1; no reliable D call. Trimming pared 1 base from V and 4 bases from J, leaving 5 bases between. Germline V gene data show CDR1 as DFQATT and CDR2 as SNEGSKA (reference sequence). CDR3 length: 12 amino acids. The CDR3 bases are TGCAGTGCTAGAGCTGGTTACAATGAGCAGTTCTTC. Encoded protein: CSARAGYNEQFF.

There are a few counts of this clonotype. This rearrangement joins TRBV12-5 to TRBJ2-3; 9 nucleotides agree with TRBD2. Trimming at V came to 1 base and at J to 6 bases, leaving 8 bases not matched to a gene. The V gene's germline CDR1 is LGHNT and CDR2 FRNRAP. This CDR3 comprises 16 residues. The chain's CDR3 is CASGLALQRGVDTQYF. The CDR3 nucleotides are TGTGCTAGTGGTTTGGCCTTACAGCGGGGGGTCGATACGCAGTATTTT.

The table lists this clonotype with a few counts. The chain uses TRBV3-1 and TRBJ1-1; D might be TRBD1 (5 bases). Germline V gene lookup returns CDR1 LGHDT and CDR2 YNNKEL (reference sequence). The length of the CDR3 is 13 residues. Trimming removed 2 bases from V and 6 bases from J, with 10 bases in between. The CDR3 DNA is TGTGCCAGCAGCCAATTGTGGGGGTCTGAAGCTTTCTTT. It translates to CASSQLWGSEAFF.

The chain uses TRBV6-5 and TRBJ2-3, with 7 bases identical to TRBD1. Germline CDR1 and CDR2: MNHEY and SVGAGI. The CDR3 covers 14 residues. Unmatched junction bases numbered 6, after V lost 4 bases and J lost 5 bases. The CDR3 nucleotides read TGTGCCAGCAGTTCCACCAGGGGGAAAGATACGCAGTATTTT. Its translation is CASSSTRGKDTQYF.

This clonotype was seen more than once but under ten times. The rearrangement links TRBV7-9 to TRBJ2-1; possibly TRBD1 for D (5 bases). CDR1 is SEHNR, CDR2 FQNEAQ, per germline (reference sequence). V was cut by 10 bases and J by 6 bases, with 16 bases left in between. The CDR3 runs 13 residues. Here the CDR3 DNA reads TGTGCCACCCCGCCTGACAGTTCCAATGAGCAGTTCTTC. Protein: CATPPDSSNEQFF.

This chain joins TRBV12-3 or TRBV12-4 and TRBJ1-4; D possibly corresponds to TRBD1 (5 bases). Trimming pared 7 bases from V and 4 bases from J, leaving 10 bases between. This CDR3 has 13 amino acids. The CDR3 protein is CASTGRYNEKLFF. CDR3 in DNA: TGTGCCAGCACGGGACGGTATAATGAAAAACTGTTTTTT.

The chain uses TRBV13 and TRBJ2-7, with D possibly matching TRBD2 (5 bases). Trimming removed 0 bases from V and 6 bases from J, with 9 bases in between. This CDR3 contains 13 residues. CDR1 PRHDT and CDR2 FYEKMQ come from the germline V gene (reference sequence). Here the CDR3 DNA reads TGTGCCAGCAGCTTAGGGAGGGATAGCGAGCAGTACTTC. Protein product: CASSLGRDSEQYF.

The chain links TRBV6-1 to TRBJ1-2, with 12 bases fitting TRBD1. The germline V gene encodes CDR1 MNHNS and CDR2 SASEGT. CDR3 length equals 16 residues. V was pared by 5 bases and J by 2 bases, with 6 bases of the junction left unmatched. The CDR3 sequence: CASSRDRGRVNYGYTF. The CDR3 DNA reads as TGTGCCAGCAGTCGGGACAGGGGGCGCGTGAACTATGGCTACACCTTC.

This clonotype has a handful of counts. The rearrangement uses TRBV20-1 and TRBJ2-3; TRBD2 might be the D (6 bases). This CDR3 is 17 amino acids long. V was cut by 0 bases and J by 2 bases, with 18 bases left in between. Germline V gene lookup returns CDR1 DFQATT and CDR2 SNEGSKA (reference sequence). The CDR3: CSARDLRASDYTDTQYF. In DNA, the CDR3 is TGCAGTGCTAGAGATCTTCGGGCTAGCGATTACACAGATACGCAGTATTTT.

The rearrangement links TRBV2 to TRBJ2-3; D not certain. V shed 1 base and J shed 4 bases, with 15 bases lying between them. CDR1 is SNHLY, CDR2 FYNNEI, per germline. The CDR3 extends over 16 amino acids. This CDR3 is CASSEVLHPIPDTQYF. As DNA, the CDR3 is TGTGCCAGCAGTGAAGTGCTACACCCCATACCAGATACGCAGTATTTT.

The chain uses TRBV2 and TRBJ1-4; possible D gene TRBD1, 5 bases. The CDR3 totals 14 residues. Germline-derived CDR1 and CDR2 are SNHLY and FYNNEI. Trimming left V 6 bases short and J 7 bases short, with 15 bases between. CDR3 sequence (DNA): TGTGCCAGCAGAAAAACTCAGGGTGGTGAAAAACTGTTTTTT. It is translated as CASRKTQGGEKLFF.

The chain is built from TRBV7-2 and TRBJ2-3, with D tentatively TRBD1 (6 bases). The germline gives CDR1 SGHTA, CDR2 FQGNSA. This CDR3 comprises 14 residues. V lost 4 bases and J lost 3, with 11 bases in between. CDR3 coding DNA: TGTGCCAGCAGCTCAGGGGAGAGAACAGATACGCAGTATTTT. This gives the protein CASSSGERTDTQYF.

The sample holds a few counts of this clonotype. This sequence joins TRBV5-1 and TRBJ2-3, with 8 nucleotides matching TRBD1. This CDR3 has 17 residues. Germline V gives CDR1 SGHRS, CDR2 YFSETQ. V was pared by 5 bases and J by 2 bases, with 13 bases of the junction left unmatched. CDR3 nucleotides: TGCGCCAGCAGGGGATATTCAGGGACAGGAAACACAGATACGCAGTATTTT. Its protein product is CASRGYSGTGNTDTQYF.